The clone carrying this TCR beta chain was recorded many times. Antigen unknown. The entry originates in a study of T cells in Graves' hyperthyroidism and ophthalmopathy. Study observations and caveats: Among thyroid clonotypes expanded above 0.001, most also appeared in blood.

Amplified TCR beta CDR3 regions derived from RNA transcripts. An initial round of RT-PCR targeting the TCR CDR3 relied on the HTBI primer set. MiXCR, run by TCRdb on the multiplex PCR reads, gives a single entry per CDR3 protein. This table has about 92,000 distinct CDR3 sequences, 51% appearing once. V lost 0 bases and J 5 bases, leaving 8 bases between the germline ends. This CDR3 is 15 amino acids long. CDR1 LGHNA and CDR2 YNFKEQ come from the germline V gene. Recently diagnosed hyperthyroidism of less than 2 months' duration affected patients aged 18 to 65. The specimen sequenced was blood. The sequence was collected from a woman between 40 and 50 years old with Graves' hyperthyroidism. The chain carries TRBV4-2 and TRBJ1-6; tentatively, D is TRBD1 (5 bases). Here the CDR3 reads CASSQDGHNNSPLHF. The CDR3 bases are TGTGCCAGCAGCCAAGATGGACATAATAATTCACCCCTCCACTTT.